These 17 T cell receptor beta chains came from one sample sequenced in a study of T cell responses to AZD1222 COVID-19 vaccine. Measured with immunoSEQ multiplex PCR; TCRdb has only the in-frame clones, and not every one. The table lists fewer than 200,000 clones, 92% of them singletons, with roughly 4.5% in the top ten. The source was peripheral blood, collected on day 0 of MenACWY control vaccination. These receptors all stem from an adult in good health.

The CDR3 region is CATSDFVGYTF. The CDR3 nucleotides read TGTGCCACCAGTGATTTTGTTGGCTACACCTTC. The chain uses TRBV24-1 and TRBJ1-2, with D uncertain. Germline V gives CDR1 KGHDR, CDR2 SFDVKD. The V end was cut by 1 base, the J end by 7 bases, with 3 bases between. The CDR3 is 11 residues long.

This clone appeared once. The J gene is TRBJ1-2, the V gene TRBV19, with D unclear. Germline loops: CDR1 LNHDA, CDR2 SQIVND (reference sequence). CDR3 length: 15 residues. Trimming took off 9 bases at V and 4 bases at J, with 21 bases between the two ends. The CDR3 nucleotides are TGTGCCAGCCACCCGGGGTATTCGGAGGGCTATGGCTACACCTTC. This encodes CASHPGYSEGYGYTF.

The CDR3 reads CASSIGGDDTGELFF. The CDR3 nucleotides are TGTGCCAGTAGTATCGGAGGGGACGACACCGGGGAGCTGTTTTTT. This sequence joins TRBV19 and TRBJ2-2, with TRBD2 as a possible D gene (6 bases). V gave up 3 bases and J gave up 3 bases, with 11 bases separating them. The V gene's germline CDR1 is LNHDA and CDR2 SQIVND (reference sequence). This CDR3 contains 15 residues.

Notes on this clone: The junction departs from germline at one end; a sequencing error may be responsible. The chain links TRBV5-8 to TRBJ2-5; 10 bases are shared with TRBD1. The CDR3 sequence is 16 residues long. CDR1 is SGHTS, CDR2 YDEGEE, per germline. The CDR3 here is CANSNEGTGVFRTQYF. In DNA form, the CDR3 reads TGTGCCAACAGCAACGAGGGGACAGGGGTATTCCGGACCCAGTACTTC.

This chain's CDR3 is CASSQSVSGQMNTEAFF. CDR3 sequence (DNA): TGCGCCAGCAGCCAAAGTGTTTCGGGACAAATGAACACTGAAGCTTTCTTT. The chain uses TRBV4-3 and TRBJ1-1; a possible D gene is TRBD1 (6 bases). The germline gives CDR1 LGHNA, CDR2 YSLEER. This CDR3 has 17 residues. V was trimmed by 2 bases and J by 0 bases, leaving 16 bases between them.

This rearrangement joins TRBV28 to TRBJ2-2, with D possibly being TRBD1 or TRBD2 (5 bases each). V was clipped by 2 bases and J by 4 bases, with 5 bases between them. The germline V gene encodes CDR1 MDHEN and CDR2 SYDVKM. The CDR3 runs to 13 residues. The CDR3 spells CASSLGTTGELFF. In DNA, the CDR3 is TGTGCCAGCAGTTTAGGGACCACCGGGGAGCTGTTTTTT. Based on the CDR3 plus reference TRBV28 and TRBJ2-2, the full variable domain is DVKVTQSSRYLVKRTGEKVFLECVQDMDHENMFWYRQDPGLGLRLIYFSYDVKMKEKGDIPEGYSVSREKKERFSLILESASTNQTSMYLCASSLGTTGELFFGEGSRLTVL.

J is TRBJ2-5 and V is TRBV28, with 8 bases matching TRBD2. There are 14 residues in the CDR3. The germline gives CDR1 MDHEN, CDR2 SYDVKM. The V and J ends lost 11 bases and 5 bases, in that order; junction bases with no gene match: 13. Here the CDR3 DNA reads TGTGCCTGCGGGGCTAGCGGGCGGTGGGAGACCCAGTACTTC. Translation: CACGASGRWETQYF.

The V and J genes are TRBV29-1 and TRBJ1-5; D is uncertain. Between the trimmed V and J ends, which lost 7 bases and 2 bases, there was a span of 15 bases. CDR1 is SQVTM and CDR2 is ANQGSEA in the germline V gene. This CDR3 spans 14 amino acids. The CDR3 region has the DNA TGCAGCGCTGGACCCGCAGGCGGCAATCAGCCCCAGCATTTT. Protein sequence: CSAGPAGGNQPQHF.

The chain is built from TRBV5-1 and TRBJ1-2, with 9 bases lining up with TRBD1. The V and J ends lost 4 bases and 3 bases, in that order; junction bases with no gene match: 4. Germline values: CDR1 SGHRS, CDR2 YFSETQ. The CDR3 runs 14 residues. The CDR3 reads CASSAWTGDYGYTF. CDR3 nucleotides: TGCGCCAGCAGCGCCTGGACAGGGGACTATGGCTACACCTTC.

This clone was observed once. The J gene is TRBJ2-5, the V gene TRBV6-2 or TRBV6-3; D call uncertain. Germline assignment: CDR1 MNHEY and CDR2 SVGEGT. The CDR3 runs 14 residues. V lost 4 bases to trimming and J lost 5 bases, with 14 bases between them. CDR3 nucleotide sequence: TGTGCCAGCAGTTCCCTCGTCGGAAGGGAGACCCAGTACTTC. Protein product: CASSSLVGRETQYF.

In DNA, the CDR3 is TGTGCCAGCAGCTGGAGTGGAGGCACCATATATTTT. This codes for CASSWSGGTIYF. J is TRBJ1-3 and V is TRBV5-6, with unresolved D. Trimming shortened V by 3 bases and J by 9 bases, and 10 bases separated the two germline ends. Germline V gene data show CDR1 as SGHDT and CDR2 as YYEEEE. This CDR3 has 12 residues.

This clone came up a few times. The junction differs from germline at one of its ends, possibly a read error. The chain carries TRBV19 and TRBJ1-1; 9 positions match TRBD1. Germline V gene data show CDR1 as LNHDA and CDR2 as SQIVND (reference sequence). The CDR3 consists of 13 residues. CDR3 sequence (DNA): TGTGCCACGAGACAGGGGGTGAAGACTGAAGCTTTCTTT. Its protein product is CATRQGVKTEAFF.

V usage is TRBV19 and J usage is TRBJ2-1; 12 bases agree with TRBD2. The CDR3 spans 14 residues. Germline CDR1 LNHDA, CDR2 SQIVND (reference sequence). J gave up 0 bases and V 9 bases, and 0 bases lay outside the gene matches. The CDR3 spells CARTSGSSYNEQFF. The CDR3 DNA is TGTGCCAGGACTAGCGGGAGCTCCTACAATGAGCAGTTCTTC.

Comments on this clone: The germline gene is not matched at one end of the junction; a read error may be the cause. This chain links TRBV19 with TRBJ1-4; D gene unclear. CDR1 is LNHDA and CDR2 is SQIVND in the germline V gene (reference sequence). This CDR3 comprises 14 residues. The CDR3, as DNA: TGTGCCAGTAGTATCACAAGTACTAAGGAAAAACTGTTTTTT. Translation: CASSITSTKEKLFF.

The V call is TRBV28, the J call TRBJ1-4; D uncertain. Germline CDR1 reads MDHEN; CDR2 reads SYDVKM. The CDR3 consists of 15 residues. Trimming removed 2 bases at V and 0 bases at J, with 7 bases between. DNA for the CDR3: TGTGCCAGCAGTTTAAGCCAGGCAACTAATGAAAAACTGTTTTTT. Translated, it gives CASSLSQATNEKLFF.

The gene calls are TRBV6-6 and TRBJ2-7; D uncertain. The germline gives CDR1 MNHNY, CDR2 SVGAGI (reference sequence). The length of the CDR3 is 12 residues. V was pared by 6 bases and J by 2 bases, with 8 bases between. CDR3 DNA sequence: TGTGCCAGCAGCCCACTACCCTACGAGCAGTACTTC. This encodes CASSPLPYEQYF.

This chain uses TRBV4-1 with TRBJ2-1; 9 bases map to TRBD2. The V gene end was trimmed by 2 bases and the J gene end by 0 bases; junction bases not matched to a gene: 5. This CDR3 is 17 amino acids long. In germline, CDR1 is MGHRA, CDR2 YSYEKL. CDR3 coding DNA: TGCGCCAGCAGCCAACCAACTAGCGGGTCCTCCTACAATGAGCAGTTCTTC. The encoded protein is CASSQPTSGSSYNEQFF.